This T cell receptor beta chain was documented in a study of monozygotic twins with inflammatory bowel disease. No DNA is given; TCRdb re-called the 5' RACE reads and lists each CDR3 protein once. The sample table sets out just over 300,000 distinct CDR3 sequences. Germline values: CDR1 SGDLS, CDR2 YYNGEE. The CDR3 totals 16 residues. This TCR was recovered from a human donor with ulcerative colitis or Crohn's disease, or a healthy co-twin of an affected twin (not recorded which). Input material: blood. This chain links TRBV9 with TRBJ2-7; TCRdb outputs TRBD1, but without DNA this stays unchecked. The CDR3 is CASSATPGHGSYEQYF.